Presented here are 21 T cell receptor beta chains from one specimen sequenced in a study of blood T cell repertoires in COVID-19. Repertoires were generated with immunoSEQ multiplex PCR, while TCRdb's copy carries only in-frame clones and drops some. This table holds about 230,000 clones, 88% found once. Sequenced sample: PBMCs or T cells enriched from blood (not recorded which). These receptors were taken from a woman aged 40 to 55 with acute COVID-19.

V usage is TRBV12-3 or TRBV12-4 and J usage is TRBJ1-2; D gene uncertain. Trimming stripped 5 bases from V and 8 bases from J, with 12 bases between. This CDR3 spans 12 amino acids. CDR3 residues: CASSRSGIGYTF. The CDR3 DNA sequence: TGTGCCAGCAGTCGGAGCGGGATCGGCTACACCTTC.

The chain joins TRBV19 to TRBJ2-4; tentatively, D is TRBD1 (6 bases). The CDR3 is 15 amino acids. Trimming removed 9 bases from V and 1 base from J, with 16 bases in between. Germline V gene lookup returns CDR1 LNHDA and CDR2 SQIVND (reference sequence). CDR3 amino acids: CASADDQGAKNIQYF. Written as DNA, the CDR3 is TGTGCCAGCGCAGACGATCAGGGGGCCAAAAACATTCAGTACTTC.

This rearrangement joins TRBV27 to TRBJ2-2, with 8 bases identical to TRBD2. This CDR3 is built from 14 residues. The germline gives CDR1 MNHEY, CDR2 SMNVEV (reference sequence). After removal of 3 bases from V and 5 bases from J, the junction contained 2 bases not matched to a gene. The CDR3 spells CASSFLAGTGELFF. The CDR3 bases are TGTGCCAGCAGTTTCCTAGCGGGTACCGGGGAGCTGTTTTTT.

The rearrangement uses TRBV5-4 and TRBJ1-4; possible D gene TRBD1, 6 bases. Germline lookup yields CDR1 SGHNT and CDR2 YYREEE (reference sequence). V lost 4 bases and J lost 3, with 13 bases in between. CDR3 length: 15 amino acids. The CDR3 DNA follows: TGTGCCAGCAGCCCCGGGCCAGGGGCTAATGAAAAACTGTTTTTT. It specifies CASSPGPGANEKLFF.

There are a few counts of this clone. The CDR3 spells CASSLSTGRTEAFF. In DNA, the CDR3 is TGTGCCAGCAGCTTGTCGACAGGGAGGACTGAAGCTTTCTTT. V and J are TRBV5-4 and TRBJ1-1; 7 bases map to TRBD1. V was clipped by 1 base and J by 5 bases; unmatched bases: 5. The CDR3 contains 14 residues. Looked up from germline, CDR1 is SGHNT and CDR2 is YYREEE (reference sequence).

V is TRBV9 and J is TRBJ2-3; TRBD2 aligns across 7 bases. Losses at the gene ends were 2 bases for V and 1 base for J; bases not matched to a gene: 7. Germline V gene lookup returns CDR1 SGDLS and CDR2 YYNGEE. This CDR3 is built from 16 residues. The CDR3 nucleotides read TGTGCCAGCAGCGTTTCGAGCGGGATGGGCACAGATACGCAGTATTTT. Translated, it gives CASSVSSGMGTDTQYF.

The J gene is TRBJ2-4, the V gene TRBV5-1, with 7 bases matching TRBD1. CDR1 and CDR2 from the germline V gene are SGHRS and YFSETQ. This CDR3 comprises 14 residues. V lost 4 bases to trimming and J lost 3 bases; unmatched junction nucleotides: 4. CDR3 DNA: TGCGCCAGCAGCCCGGGACAGAGCAAAAACATTCAGTACTTC. It translates to CASSPGQSKNIQYF.

V is TRBV30 and J is TRBJ1-3, with D perhaps TRBD1 (6 bases). Per germline, CDR1 GTSNPN and CDR2 SVGIG (reference sequence). The V gene lost 1 base and the J gene lost 4 bases, with 11 bases spanning the gap. This CDR3 is 14 amino acids long. For the CDR3, the DNA is TGTGCCTGGAGTGCAGGGGCCCGAGGAAACACCATATATTTT. Residues: CAWSAGARGNTIYF.

The V gene is TRBV4-1, the J gene TRBJ1-1, with a possible D match to TRBD1 (6 bases). V lost 2 bases and J lost 4, with 8 bases in between. This CDR3 has 13 amino acids. Germline-derived CDR1 and CDR2 are MGHRA and YSYEKL. CDR3 in amino acids: CASSQRGGTEAFF. Here the CDR3 DNA reads TGCGCCAGCAGCCAAAGAGGGGGCACTGAAGCTTTCTTT.

The chain employs TRBV19 and TRBJ2-5, with 8 bases fitting TRBD2. The germline gives CDR1 LNHDA, CDR2 SQIVND (reference sequence). J gave up 3 bases and V 4 bases, and 4 bases lay outside the gene matches. The CDR3 consists of 14 residues. This CDR3 is CASSTGGGKETQYF. CDR3 coding DNA: TGTGCCAGTAGTACCGGGGGGGGAAAAGAGACCCAGTACTTC.

The V call is TRBV19, the J call TRBJ2-3; D is ambiguous. V was trimmed by 3 bases and J by 6 bases, leaving 10 bases between them. The CDR3 extends over 13 amino acids. Germline V gene sequence: CDR1 LNHDA, CDR2 SQIVND (reference sequence). The CDR3 coding sequence is TGTGCCAGTAGTATTGATGACGGGGATACGCAGTATTTT. This gives the protein CASSIDDGDTQYF.

This chain joins TRBV7-9 and TRBJ1-2; D not certain. Germline CDR1 reads SEHNR; CDR2 reads FQNEAQ (reference sequence). The germline V and J ends were trimmed by 1 base and 1 base, with 7 bases remaining between them. This CDR3 region has 14 residues. As DNA, the CDR3 is TGTGCCAGCAGCTTAGGTGGCAGTAACTATGGCTACACCTTC. Its translation is CASSLGGSNYGYTF.

V gene TRBV6-5 combines with J gene TRBJ1-5; D is undetermined. V lost 3 bases and J lost 1, with 13 bases in between. The germline gives CDR1 MNHEY, CDR2 SVGAGI. This CDR3 comprises 16 residues. Here the CDR3 DNA reads TGTGCCAGCAGTTATTTTGGGTCGGGGAGCAATCAGCCCCAGCATTTT. Protein sequence: CASSYFGSGSNQPQHF.

This clone was picked up a small number of times. The chain is built from TRBV19 and TRBJ2-7, with a possible D match to TRBD2 (6 bases). Germline CDR1 LNHDA, CDR2 SQIVND (reference sequence). The CDR3 extends over 14 amino acids. Trimming cost V 7 bases and J 3 bases, with 16 bases left between them. DNA of the CDR3: TGTGCCAGTACCCCGTCCTCGGGAGACTACGAGCAGTACTTC. It translates to CASTPSSGDYEQYF.

The chain recombines TRBV2 with TRBJ1-2, with D unclear. Germline CDR1 SNHLY, CDR2 FYNNEI. CDR3 length: 14 residues. Trimming stripped 4 bases from V and 8 bases from J, with 17 bases between. CDR3 loop: CASSVYEGTGGYTF. DNA of the CDR3: TGTGCCAGCAGTGTGTATGAGGGTACTGGGGGCTACACCTTC.

This clone was seen a few times. V usage is TRBV30 and J usage is TRBJ2-5; TRBD1 matches 7 bases. V was pared by 2 bases and J by 1 base, with 4 bases of the junction left unmatched. Germline CDR1 is GTSNPN and CDR2 is SVGIG (reference sequence). The CDR3 sequence is 14 residues long. CDR3 residues: CAWSWTGAQETQYF. The CDR3 region has the DNA TGTGCCTGGAGTTGGACAGGCGCCCAAGAGACCCAGTACTTC. Full variable domain (missing parts from reference TRBV30 and TRBJ2-5): SQTIHQWPATLVQPVGSPLSLECTVEGTSNPNLYWYRQAAGRGLQLLFYSVGIGQISSEVPQNLSASRPQDRQFILSSKKLLLSDSGFYLCAWSWTGAQETQYFGPGTRLLVL.

About this clone itself: This sample also contains other DNA sequences that code for the same CDR3. This chain uses TRBV5-1 with TRBJ2-2, with TRBD2 identical over 8 bases. CDR1 is SGHRS and CDR2 is YFSETQ in the germline V gene. The ends lost 1 base at V and 3 bases at J; junction bases unmatched: 2. CDR3 length equals 15 residues. CDR3 in DNA: TGCGCCAGCAGCTTGAGCGGGAGAGACACCGGGGAGCTGTTTTTT. It specifies CASSLSGRDTGELFF.

J is TRBJ1-4 and V is TRBV2; D ambiguous. Trimming stripped 0 bases from V and 7 bases from J, with 12 bases between. The CDR3 consists of 15 residues. Germline assignment: CDR1 SNHLY and CDR2 FYNNEI. CDR3 residues: CASSEAGSPREKLFF. Here the CDR3 DNA reads TGTGCCAGCAGTGAAGCGGGCTCACCGCGTGAAAAACTGTTTTTT.

The genes are TRBV7-9 and TRBJ2-3; 7 bases agree with TRBD1. Germline CDR1 SEHNR, CDR2 FQNEAQ (reference sequence). CDR3 length: 15 amino acids. Germline trimming cut 3 bases from V and 3 bases from J; bases unmatched to any gene: 6. The CDR3 here is CASSFRQGGTDTQYF. The CDR3 DNA sequence: TGTGCCAGCAGCTTCAGACAGGGTGGGACAGATACGCAGTATTTT.

The chain is built from TRBV4-3 and TRBJ2-7; D possibly corresponds to TRBD1 (6 bases). Germline-derived CDR1 and CDR2 are LGHNA and YSLEER. V was pared by 1 base and J by 2 bases, with 12 bases between. The CDR3 spans 15 residues. The CDR3 sequence is CASSQVWTAPYEQYV. The CDR3 DNA is TGCGCCAGCAGCCAAGTTTGGACAGCCCCCTACGAGCAGTACGTC.

V is TRBV11-2 and J is TRBJ2-7, with unresolved D. CDR1 and CDR2 from the germline V gene are SGHAT and FQNNGV. This CDR3 is built from 13 residues. V lost 8 bases to trimming and J lost 3 bases, with 14 bases between them. DNA of the CDR3: TGTGCCAGCCGCAAGCAGGCAAGCTACGAGCAGTACTTC. As protein: CASRKQASYEQYF.